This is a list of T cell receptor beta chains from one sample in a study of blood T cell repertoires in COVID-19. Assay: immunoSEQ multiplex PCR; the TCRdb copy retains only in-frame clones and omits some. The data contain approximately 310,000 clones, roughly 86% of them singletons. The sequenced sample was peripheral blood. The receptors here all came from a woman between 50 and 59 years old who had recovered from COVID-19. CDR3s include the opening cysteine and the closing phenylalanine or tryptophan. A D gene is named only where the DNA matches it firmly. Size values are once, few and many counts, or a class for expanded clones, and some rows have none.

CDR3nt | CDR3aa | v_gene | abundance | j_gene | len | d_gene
TGTGCCAGCAGTTATGTACAGCACACTGAAGCTTTCTTT | CASSYVQHTEAFF | TRBV6-2/TRBV6-3 | NA | TRBJ1-1 | 13 | NA
TGTGCCAGCAGCCAAGAACTGCACTCGGAGCTGTTTTTT | CASSQELHSELFF | TRBV3-1/TRBV3-2 | NA | TRBJ2-2 | 13 | NA
TGTGCCAGCAGTTCGGAGGAGACCCAGTACTTC | CASSSEETQYF | TRBV27 | NA | TRBJ2-5 | 11 | NA
TGTGCCAGCAGTTACCCGGGACAGGCGATAAGCTCCTATAATTCACCCCTCCACTTT | CASSYPGQAISSYNSPLHF | TRBV6-2/TRBV6-3 | NA | TRBJ1-6 | 19 | TRBD1
TGTGCCAGCTTGGAGAATAGCAATCAGCCCCAGCATTTT | CASLENSNQPQHF | TRBV2 | few | TRBJ1-5 | 13 | NA
TGTGCCAGCAGCTTAGCGTTTCAGAGGAAGACCGGGGAGCTGTTTTTT | CASSLAFQRKTGELFF | TRBV7-9 | NA | TRBJ2-2 | 16 | NA
TGCGCCAGCCGGAGGGGGGGAAACGAAAAACTGTTTTTT | CASRRGGNEKLFF | TRBV5-1 | NA | TRBJ1-4 | 13 | NA
TGTGCCAGCAGTTACGGTGGAGCTCGGGACACTGAAGCTTTCTTT | CASSYGGARDTEAFF | TRBV6-2/TRBV6-3 | NA | TRBJ1-1 | 15 | NA
TGTGCCAGCAGCCAAGATATCAGGGTGCTGAACACCGGGGAGCTGTTTTTT | CASSQDIRVLNTGELFF | TRBV3-1/TRBV3-2 | few | TRBJ2-2 | 17 | NA
TGTGCCAGCAGCTTAGAATTTCGAGGTGGCTACACCTTC | CASSLEFRGGYTF | TRBV7-2 | few | TRBJ1-2 | 13 | NA
TGTGCCAGCAGCTTGGTCGGAGCAGGGGGATCTGAAAAACTGTTTTTT | CASSLVGAGGSEKLFF | TRBV5-5 | NA | TRBJ1-4 | 16 | TRBD1
TGTGCCAGCAGTTTCCCCGACAACTACTATGGCTACACCTTC | CASSFPDNYYGYTF | TRBV28 | NA | TRBJ1-2 | 14 | NA
TGTGCCAGCAGTGATCTACTTAACCGGGGAGGGCGGACTGAAGCTTTCTTT | CASSDLLNRGGRTEAFF | TRBV25-1 | NA | TRBJ1-1 | 17 | NA
TGCAGCATCACAGGGCCTTCCTACGAGCAGTACTTC | CSITGPSYEQYF | TRBV29-1 | NA | TRBJ2-7 | 12 | NA
TGCGCCAGCAGCTTGGGGCACGCGGAGGCCTACGAGCAGTACTTC | CASSLGHAEAYEQYF | TRBV5-1 | NA | TRBJ2-7 | 15 | NA
TGTGCCAGCAGTTTCAAAGGGGGGGGCACCGGGGAGCTGTTTTTT | CASSFKGGGTGELFF | TRBV28 | NA | TRBJ2-2 | 15 | NA
TGTGCCAGCAGTTACCCCTACTATGGCTACACCTTC | CASSYPYYGYTF | TRBV6-2/TRBV6-3 | NA | TRBJ1-2 | 12 | NA
TGCAGTGGGGACTTTGTTTATGGCTACACCTTC | CSGDFVYGYTF | TRBV20-1 | NA | TRBJ1-2 | 11 | NA
TGTGCCAGCAGCGACGGGACTAGCGGGAGGGCATCCTACGAGCAGTACTTC | CASSDGTSGRASYEQYF | TRBV7-9 | few | TRBJ2-7 | 17 | TRBD2
TGTGCCAGCAGCCCACAGGGCCCCTATGGCTACACCTTC | CASSPQGPYGYTF | TRBV5-4 | NA | TRBJ1-2 | 13 | NA
TGTGCCAGCACTAGCGGGACTACGGGTGAGCAGTTCTTC | CASTSGTTGEQFF | TRBV5-6 | NA | TRBJ2-1 | 13 | TRBD2
TGTGCCAGCAGTTTTGGGACTAGCGGGACAGAGACCCAGTACTTC | CASSFGTSGTETQYF | TRBV6-2/TRBV6-3 | NA | TRBJ2-5 | 15 | TRBD2
TGTGCCAGCACCTCGGAGCAGACGTACGAGCAGTACTTC | CASTSEQTYEQYF | TRBV6-5 | NA | TRBJ2-7 | 13 | NA
TGTGCCATCTCGGACAGGGCGAGCAATCAGCCCCAGCATTTT | CAISDRASNQPQHF | TRBV19 | NA | TRBJ1-5 | 14 | TRBD1
TGTGCCAGCAGTTCTCGACAGGGGCTCTTCTATTTT | CASSSRQGLFYF | TRBV28 | NA | TRBJ2-3 | 12 | TRBD1
TGTGCCACCAGTGATTTGCATTCCCAGGCCCAAGAGACCCAGTACTTC | CATSDLHSQAQETQYF | TRBV24-1 | NA | TRBJ2-5 | 16 | NA
TGTGCCAGCAGTTACAGGAGGACCACCCTCGCGGGAGTCTACGAGCAGTACTTC | CASSYRRTTLAGVYEQYF | TRBV6-2/TRBV6-3 | NA | TRBJ2-7 | 18 | TRBD2
TGCAGCGTTCAACAGACCTCCTACAATGAGCAGTTCTTC | CSVQQTSYNEQFF | TRBV29-1 | NA | TRBJ2-1 | 13 | NA
TGTGCCAGTGACAGACAGGGGGCGCCCGTGGGGCCCCAGCATTTT | CASDRQGAPVGPQHF | TRBV19 | NA | TRBJ1-5 | 15 | TRBD1
TGCAGTGCTAGTTCGAGGACAGGGGAGGGGGAGACCCAGTACTTC | CSASSRTGEGETQYF | TRBV20-1 | NA | TRBJ2-5 | 15 | TRBD1
TGTGCCACCAGCAGGGGTACAGGTCGTGGAACTGAAGCTTTCTTT | CATSRGTGRGTEAFF | TRBV15 | NA | TRBJ1-1 | 15 | NA
TGTGCCAGCAGCTCCGACACAGTTGCTGGCTACACCTTC | CASSSDTVAGYTF | TRBV7-9 | NA | TRBJ1-2 | 13 | NA
TGTGCCAGCAGCTTAGGGACAGGCGAGCAGTACTTC | CASSLGTGEQYF | TRBV28 | NA | TRBJ2-7 | 12 | TRBD1
TGTGCCAGCAGCGCAGACCAATCGGGGGTATTCGGGGAGCTGTTTTTT | CASSADQSGVFGELFF | TRBV9 | NA | TRBJ2-2 | 16 | NA
TGCGCCAGCAGTCCAAGGTGGGAGCAGGGGGCGTATGGCTACACCTTC | CASSPRWEQGAYGYTF | TRBV4-3 | NA | TRBJ1-2 | 16 | TRBD1
TGTGCCAGCAGGCAAAGCAGGGAGAACACTGAAGCTTTCTTT | CASRQSRENTEAFF | TRBV28 | NA | TRBJ1-1 | 14 | NA
TGTGCCAGCAGCCAAGACGTTCAGGGCACAGGGTGTAGGGTACAGGAAGCTTTCTTT | CASSQDVQGTGCRVQEAFF | TRBV3-1/TRBV3-2 | NA | TRBJ1-1 | 19 | NA
TGTGCCAGCAGCTTAGGTGGCGGGAACACTGAAGCTTTCTTT | CASSLGGGNTEAFF | TRBV7-9 | NA | TRBJ1-1 | 14 | NA
TGTGCCAGCAGCTTATTCGGGGGGCCCAATTCACCCCTCCACTTT | CASSLFGGPNSPLHF | TRBV7-9 | NA | TRBJ1-6 | 15 | NA
TGTGCCAGCAGCGCCGGACAGGGCGGCGACTATGGCTACACCTTC | CASSAGQGGDYGYTF | TRBV9 | NA | TRBJ1-2 | 15 | TRBD1
TGTGCCAGCAGCTTAGCAACTAGAACACAAAATACGCAGTATTTT | CASSLATRTQNTQYF | TRBV7-2 | NA | TRBJ2-3 | 15 | NA
TGTGCCAGCAGTAGAACACAGGTTGCTGGGGCCAACGTCCTGACTTTC | CASSRTQVAGANVLTF | TRBV7-3 | NA | TRBJ2-6 | 16 | NA
TGTGCCAGCAGCTTAGATGGGGGAGGGAGCACGCAGTATTTT | CASSLDGGGSTQYF | TRBV7-6 | NA | TRBJ2-3 | 14 | TRBD2
TGTGCCAGCAGTTACGGGAGACAGGGGCGCACCGGGGAGCTGTTTTTT | CASSYGRQGRTGELFF | TRBV6-5 | NA | TRBJ2-2 | 16 | TRBD1
TGTGCCAGCAGTAGCGGGGGGGAATTCGAGCAGTACTTC | CASSSGGEFEQYF | TRBV27 | once | TRBJ2-7 | 13 | TRBD2
TGTGCCACCTCGGGGGTACTGACTGAAGCTTTCTTT | CATSGVLTEAFF | TRBV19 | NA | TRBJ1-1 | 12 | NA
TGCGCCAGCAGCTTTGAGACAGGGAGGGAGACCCAGTACTTC | CASSFETGRETQYF | TRBV5-1 | NA | TRBJ2-5 | 14 | NA
TGTGCCAGCAGCCAGACGGAGCTGAACACCGGGGAGCTGTTTTTT | CASSQTELNTGELFF | TRBV6-5 | many | TRBJ2-2 | 15 | NA
TGTGCCAGCAGTAAGCGACTCCTAGCGGGAACCTACAATGAGCAGTTCTTC | CASSKRLLAGTYNEQFF | TRBV27 | NA | TRBJ2-1 | 17 | TRBD2
TGTGCCAGGACGGTTCCTCCATGGACTAGCGGGAGGAGGGGTAATGAGCAGTTCTTC | CARTVPPWTSGRRGNEQFF | TRBV3-1/TRBV3-2 | NA | TRBJ2-1 | 19 | TRBD2
TGTGCCAGCAGTTCCGGACAGCTCCCGTTTGGCTACACCTTC | CASSSGQLPFGYTF | TRBV27 | NA | TRBJ1-2 | 14 | NA
TGTGCCAGCAGCCGACTCACAGGGGGGGGTGGCTACACCTTC | CASSRLTGGGGYTF | TRBV3-1/TRBV3-2 | NA | TRBJ1-2 | 14 | TRBD1